The 31 T cell receptor beta chains presented below share a single source sample, sequenced in a study of T cells in Graves' hyperthyroidism and ophthalmopathy. It was RNA transcripts that yielded the amplified TCR beta CDR3 regions. The HTBI primer set was used in a first-round RT-PCR of the TCR CDR3. Via MiXCR, TCRdb re-called the multiplex PCR reads, giving one row per CDR3 protein. The repertoire consists of 200,000 to 250,000 distinct CDR3 sequences, with 17% occurring once and the leading ten covering around 50%. Input material: blood. The receptors derive from a man in his forties or fifties with Graves' hyperthyroidism.

This chain links TRBV3-1 with TRBJ2-5; D may match TRBD1 or TRBD2 (5 bases each). CDR1 is LGHDT, CDR2 YNNKEL, per germline (reference sequence). The CDR3 is made up of 12 amino acids. V was cut by 0 bases and J by 7 bases, with 6 bases left in between. The CDR3 sequence: CASSQDGGTQYF. In DNA, the CDR3 is TGTGCCAGCAGCCAAGATGGGGGGACCCAGTACTTC.

Many counts were recorded for this clonotype. The V gene is TRBV11-2, the J gene TRBJ2-5; 8 nucleotides line up with TRBD1. V shed 0 bases and J 5 bases; nucleotides not matched to a gene: 8. CDR1 and CDR2 from the germline V gene are SGHAT and FQNNGV. The CDR3 contains 16 residues. The CDR3 sequence is CASSLDMSGGSETQYF. CDR3 nucleotides: TGTGCCAGCAGCTTAGATATGTCAGGGGGCTCGGAGACCCAGTACTTC.

This clonotype was observed at least ten times. The chain employs TRBV27 and TRBJ1-4; 9 positions agree with TRBD1. CDR1 and CDR2 (germline): MNHEY, SMNVEV (reference sequence). The CDR3 loop spans 16 amino acids. Unmatched junction bases numbered 12, after V lost 6 bases and J lost 7 bases. CDR3 residues: CASSSDRGYSAEKLFF. CDR3 sequence (DNA): TGTGCCAGCAGCTCGGACAGGGGTTATTCGGCTGAAAAACTGTTTTTT. The entire variable domain, with the rest obtained from reference TRBV27 and TRBJ1-4, is as follows: EAQVTQNPRYLITVTGKKLTVTCSQNMNHEYMSWYRQDPGLGLRQIYYSMNVEVTDKGDVPEGYKVSRKEKRNFPLILESPSPNQTSLYFCASSSDRGYSAEKLFFGSGTQLSVL.

This clonotype was detected a few times. The CDR3 nucleotides read TGTGCCAGCAGCTTAATCGCACACGAGCAGTACTTC. Amino acids: CASSLIAHEQYF. The rearrangement uses TRBV7-9 and TRBJ2-7, with D hard to call. Germline lookup yields CDR1 SEHNR and CDR2 FQNEAQ (reference sequence). V was cut by 2 bases and J by 5 bases, with 7 bases left in between. The CDR3 covers 12 residues.

This clonotype was counted many times. This rearrangement joins TRBV7-3 to TRBJ2-3; D possibly corresponds to TRBD2 (6 bases). Deletions cut 5 bases from V and 4 bases from J, with 13 bases between. CDR1 SGHTA and CDR2 FQGTGA come from the germline V gene. This CDR3 region has 14 residues. The CDR3 nucleotides read TGTGCCAGCAGCAGCGGAGGGGTCGCAGATACGCAGTATTTT. The encoded protein is CASSSGGVADTQYF.

The chain employs TRBV20-1 and TRBJ2-2, with 10 nucleotides matching TRBD2. Per germline, CDR1 DFQATT and CDR2 SNEGSKA (reference sequence). The CDR3 is made up of 16 amino acids. V lost 0 bases and J lost 4; bases outside the gene matches: 5. CDR3 loop: CSARESSGSGTGELFF. The CDR3 DNA is TGCAGTGCTAGAGAGTCTAGCGGGAGTGGCACCGGGGAGCTGTTTTTT.

The chain combines TRBV11-2 with TRBJ2-7, with 9 bases fitting TRBD1. Trimming took 5 bases from V and 6 from J; bases not matched to a gene: 14. Germline CDR1 SGHAT, CDR2 FQNNGV. The CDR3 runs 16 residues. CDR3 sequence (DNA): TGTGCCAGCAGCCCCCAGGGACAGGGAATTCTGGGCGAGCAGTACTTC. This codes for CASSPQGQGILGEQYF.

There are a few counts of this clonotype. This chain uses TRBV20-1 with TRBJ2-7; D not resolved. Germline V gives CDR1 DFQATT, CDR2 SNEGSKA (reference sequence). The CDR3 is made up of 12 amino acids. The germline V and J ends were trimmed by 4 bases and 0 bases, with 7 bases remaining between them. The CDR3 is CSAKTSSYEQYF. The DNA for the CDR3 is TGCAGTGCTAAGACCAGCTCCTACGAGCAGTACTTC.

This clonotype was seen a handful of times. Here the CDR3 DNA reads TGTGCCAGTAGTATAAGACTAGGTTCCTACGAGCAGTACTTC. Its translation: CASSIRLGSYEQYF. The chain recombines TRBV19 with TRBJ2-7, with a tentative D call TRBD2 (6 bases). Germline V gene data show CDR1 as LNHDA and CDR2 as SQIVND (reference sequence). Trimming pared 2 bases from V and 1 base from J, leaving 9 bases between. CDR3 length equals 14 residues.

In its sample, this clonotype was seen many times. This sequence joins TRBV18 and TRBJ2-3; 11 nucleotides align to TRBD1. With 8 bases clipped from V and 4 bases from J, the junction kept 2 bases outside the gene matches. Germline CDR1 and CDR2: KGHSH and LQKENI. The CDR3 is made up of 13 amino acids. In DNA form, the CDR3 reads TGTGCCAGCCGGACAGGGGGCGCAGATACGCAGTATTTT. Translation gives CASRTGGADTQYF.

The chain employs TRBV20-1 and TRBJ2-2, with 7 bases matching TRBD2. The CDR3 runs to 14 residues. Germline values: CDR1 DFQATT, CDR2 SNEGSKA (reference sequence). The V segment lost 7 bases and the J segment 1 base; nucleotides outside the gene matches: 6. The CDR3 loop reads CSVTGGGNTGELFF. For the CDR3, the DNA is TGCAGTGTGACGGGGGGAGGGAACACCGGGGAGCTGTTTTTT.

J is TRBJ2-7 and V is TRBV6-2 or TRBV6-3; D may be TRBD1 or TRBD2 (6 bases each). This CDR3 is 16 amino acids long. Trimming pared 0 bases from V and 3 bases from J, leaving 15 bases between. From germline, CDR1 is MNHEY and CDR2 SVGEGT. CDR3 protein: CASSYSPVGGVYEQYF. DNA for the CDR3: TGTGCCAGCAGTTACTCCCCGGTGGGGGGCGTCTACGAGCAGTACTTC.

This clonotype has only a few counts. The chain employs TRBV19 and TRBJ2-1, with 7 positions matching TRBD1. V trimming: 5 bases; J trimming: 7 bases; junction bases outside the gene matches: 5. In germline, CDR1 is LNHDA, CDR2 SQIVND (reference sequence). This CDR3 contains 13 residues. This CDR3 reads CASSPTGWNEQFF. The CDR3 region has the DNA TGTGCCAGTAGTCCGACAGGGTGGAATGAGCAGTTCTTC. The whole variable domain, filled in from reference TRBV19 and TRBJ2-1, reads DGGITQSPKYLFRKEGQNVTLSCEQNLNHDAMYWYRQDPGQGLRLIYYSQIVNDFQKGDIAEGYSVSREKKESFPLTVTSAQKNPTAFYLCASSPTGWNEQFFGPGTRLTVL.

This clonotype was picked up many times. The chain links TRBV30 to TRBJ1-6; a weak D match, TRBD1 (6 bases). The CDR3 sequence is 15 residues long. Germline CDR1 reads GTSNPN; CDR2 reads SVGIG (reference sequence). V lost 1 base and J lost 10, with 17 bases in between. The CDR3 DNA follows: TGTGCCTGGAGTGGCCTCGGCAGGGGAGGGTCACCCCTCCACTTT. Its protein product is CAWSGLGRGGSPLHF.

This clonotype was detected many times. The V call is TRBV2, the J call TRBJ2-1; 16 nucleotides match TRBD2. This CDR3 spans 23 amino acids. V trimming: 3 bases; J trimming: 0 bases; junction bases outside the gene matches: 17. The V gene's germline CDR1 is SNHLY and CDR2 FYNNEI. The CDR3 loop reads CASSEDRGKGLAGGPSSYNEQFF. Here the CDR3 DNA reads TGTGCCAGCAGTGAGGACAGGGGAAAGGGACTAGCGGGAGGGCCCAGCTCCTACAATGAGCAGTTCTTC.

In its sample, this clonotype was seen many times. The V and J genes are TRBV10-3 and TRBJ1-1; 10 nucleotides line up with TRBD1. Trimming removed 10 bases from V and 4 bases from J; junction bases left unmatched: 12. From germline, CDR1 is ENHRY and CDR2 SYGVKD. CDR3 size: 15 residues. The CDR3 coding sequence is TGTGCCACCCGTCCCGGGACAGGGGAGGGCACTGAAGCTTTCTTT. This gives the protein CATRPGTGEGTEAFF.

J is TRBJ2-3 and V is TRBV18, with 9 bases identical to TRBD2. The junction had 11 bases not matched to a gene; V was cut back by 8 bases and J by 8 bases. The CDR3 spans 14 residues. CDR1 KGHSH and CDR2 LQKENI come from the germline V gene. CDR3 coding DNA: TGTGCCAGCGTCACCACGGGTAGCGGGGGTACGCAGTATTTT. This encodes CASVTTGSGGTQYF.

Ten or more counts support this clonotype. V and J are TRBV7-2 and TRBJ2-7; 14 bases are a match to TRBD2. The germline CDR1 and CDR2 sequences are SGHTA and FQGNSA. The V segment lost 2 bases and the J segment 5 bases; nucleotides outside the gene matches: 11. CDR3 length: 18 amino acids. The CDR3 spells CASSLWLGLAGVGNEQYF. DNA for the CDR3: TGTGCCAGCAGCTTATGGCTGGGACTAGCGGGAGTGGGAAACGAGCAGTACTTC.

This sequence joins TRBV24-1 and TRBJ2-7, with 7 bases identical to TRBD2. The CDR3 consists of 12 residues. V shed 5 bases and J 3 bases; nucleotides not matched to a gene: 0. Germline V gene data show CDR1 as KGHDR and CDR2 as SFDVKD. The CDR3 loop is CATSGEGYEQYF. The CDR3 coding sequence is TGTGCCACCAGTGGGGAGGGCTACGAGCAGTACTTC.

This clonotype was observed a few times. The chain carries TRBV28 and TRBJ1-1, with D possibly TRBD1 on 6 matching bases. Germline assignment: CDR1 MDHEN and CDR2 SYDVKM. The CDR3 sequence is 16 residues long. V was shortened by 3 bases and J by 4 bases, with 18 bases between the two germline ends. The CDR3 sequence is CASSFLPGEGGTEAFF. For the CDR3, the DNA is TGTGCCAGCAGTTTTCTGCCAGGGGAGGGAGGCACTGAAGCTTTCTTT.

In its sample, this clonotype was seen a few times. V and J are TRBV30 and TRBJ1-2; no clear D gene. The CDR3 is 12 residues long. Trimming took off 0 bases at V and 3 bases at J, with 5 bases between the two ends. Germline loops: CDR1 GTSNPN, CDR2 SVGIG (reference sequence). The chain's CDR3 is CAWSVHHYGYTF. In DNA, the CDR3 is TGTGCCTGGAGTGTACACCACTATGGCTACACCTTC.

The chain is built from TRBV20-1 and TRBJ2-5; tentatively, D is TRBD1 (5 bases). Germline CDR1 is DFQATT and CDR2 is SNEGSKA (reference sequence). V lost 0 bases to trimming and J lost 1 base, with 12 bases between them. The CDR3 totals 15 residues. The CDR3 is CSARDPLQGQETQYF. In nucleotides, the CDR3 is TGCAGTGCTAGAGATCCCCTCCAGGGCCAAGAGACCCAGTACTTC.

This clonotype occurred many times. The chain is built from TRBV10-3 and TRBJ1-1; tentative D call: TRBD1 (5 bases). Germline assignment: CDR1 ENHRY and CDR2 SYGVKD. The CDR3 is 16 residues long. Trimming stripped 0 bases from V and 1 base from J, with 12 bases between. The DNA for the CDR3 is TGTGCCATCAGTGAGTCATCGGGGGGAAGGAACACTGAAGCTTTCTTT. Protein product: CAISESSGGRNTEAFF.

Ten or more counts support this clonotype. This rearrangement joins TRBV20-1 to TRBJ2-1; TRBD1 agrees at 8 bases. CDR3 length: 15 residues. V lost 3 bases, J lost 5 bases, and 9 bases stayed unmatched. Germline CDR1 DFQATT, CDR2 SNEGSKA (reference sequence). The CDR3 region is CSASPGQGFNNEQFF. The CDR3 nucleotides are TGCAGTGCTAGCCCCGGACAGGGTTTTAACAATGAGCAGTTCTTC.

This sequence joins TRBV7-3 and TRBJ2-1; 8 nucleotides align to TRBD2. Losses at the gene ends were 4 bases for V and 7 bases for J; bases not matched to a gene: 6. This CDR3 region has 14 residues. Germline CDR1 reads SGHTA; CDR2 reads FQGTGA. The CDR3 spells CASSSSGSLNEQFF. The CDR3 DNA is TGTGCCAGCAGCTCGAGCGGGAGTCTAAATGAGCAGTTCTTC. Full variable domain (outside the CDR3, taken from reference TRBV7-3 and TRBJ2-1): GAGVSQTPSNKVTEKGKYVELRCDPISGHTALYWYRQSLGQGPEFLIYFQGTGAADDSGLPNDRFFAVRPEGSVSTLKIQRTERGDSAVYLCASSSSGSLNEQFFGPGTRLTVL.

This clonotype was observed many times. V is TRBV5-1 and J is TRBJ2-7; no clear D gene. Per the germline V gene, CDR1 is SGHRS and CDR2 is YFSETQ. The CDR3 length is 13 residues. With 0 bases removed from V and 7 bases from J, the gap between germline ends came to 11 bases. CDR3 sequence (DNA): TGCGCCAGCAGCTTGGGACCAAACGGGGAGCAGTACTTC. Protein: CASSLGPNGEQYF.

This clonotype was seen ten or more times. This chain uses TRBV7-2 with TRBJ2-1; possibly TRBD1 for D (5 bases). The CDR3 sequence is 16 residues long. The germline V gene encodes CDR1 SGHTA and CDR2 FQGNSA. Trimming removed 1 base at V and 6 bases at J, with 16 bases between. The CDR3 loop is CASSLVGASIGNEQFF. CDR3 in DNA: TGTGCCAGCAGCTTAGTTGGGGCCAGTATCGGCAATGAGCAGTTCTTC. Looking up the rest from reference TRBV7-2 and TRBJ2-1 gives the full variable domain: GAGVSQSPSNKVTEKGKDVELRCDPISGHTALYWYRQSLGQGLEFLIYFQGNSAPDKSGLPSDRFSAERTGGSVSTLTIQRTQQEDSAVYLCASSLVGASIGNEQFFGPGTRLTVL.

The chain has TRBV10-2 and TRBJ2-7, with 12 bases aligning to TRBD2. After removal of 6 bases from V and 2 bases from J, the junction contained 2 bases not matched to a gene. Germline V gives CDR1 WSHSY, CDR2 SAAADI. The CDR3 consists of 14 residues. This CDR3 is CASRRLAGAYEQYF. The CDR3 bases are TGCGCCAGCAGGAGACTAGCGGGAGCCTACGAGCAGTACTTC.

The table lists this clonotype with a few counts. The V call is TRBV7-9, the J call TRBJ2-3; a possible D gene is TRBD2 (6 bases). V was trimmed by 6 bases and J by 3 bases, leaving 13 bases between them. Germline CDR1 and CDR2: SEHNR and FQNEAQ (reference sequence). The CDR3 is made up of 14 amino acids. The CDR3 bases are TGTGCCAGCAGTCCCACTAGCAGAACAGATACGCAGTATTTT. Translating it yields CASSPTSRTDTQYF. Complete variable domain (other parts from reference TRBV7-9 and TRBJ2-3): DTGVSQNPRHKITKRGQNVTFRCDPISEHNRLYWYRQTLGQGPEFLTYFQNEAQLEKSRLLSDRFSAERPKGSFSTLEIQRTEQGDSAMYLCASSPTSRTDTQYFGPGTRLTVL.

This clonotype was counted many times. The chain combines TRBV28 with TRBJ1-5, with TRBD1 matching over 7 bases. V was pared by 6 bases and J by 5 bases, with 7 bases of the junction left unmatched. This CDR3 is 14 amino acids long. The germline gives CDR1 MDHEN, CDR2 SYDVKM. CDR3 nucleotide sequence: TGTGCCAGCAGGATTGACAGGGAGGATCAGCCCCAGCATTTT. Its translation is CASRIDREDQPQHF.

At least ten counts were recorded for this clonotype. The rearrangement links TRBV12-3 or TRBV12-4 to TRBJ1-5; D may be TRBD1 (5 bases). Trimming pared 4 bases from V and 4 bases from J, leaving 8 bases between. CDR3 length: 13 amino acids. CDR3 residues: CASSSTGNQPQHF. CDR3 DNA: TGTGCCAGCAGTTCTACAGGTAATCAGCCCCAGCATTTT.